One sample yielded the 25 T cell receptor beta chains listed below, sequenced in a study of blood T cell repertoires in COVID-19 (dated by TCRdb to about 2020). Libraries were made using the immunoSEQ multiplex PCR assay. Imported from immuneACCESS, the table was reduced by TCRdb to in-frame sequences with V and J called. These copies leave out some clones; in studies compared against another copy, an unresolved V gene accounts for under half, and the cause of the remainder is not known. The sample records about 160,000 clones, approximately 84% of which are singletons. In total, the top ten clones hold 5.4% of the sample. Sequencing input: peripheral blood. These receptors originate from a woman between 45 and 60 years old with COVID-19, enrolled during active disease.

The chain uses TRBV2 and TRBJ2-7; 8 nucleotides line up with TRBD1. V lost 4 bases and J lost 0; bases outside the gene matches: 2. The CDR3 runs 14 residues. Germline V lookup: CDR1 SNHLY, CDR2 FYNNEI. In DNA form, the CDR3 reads TGTGCCAGCAGTGCTGACAGGGGCTCCTACGAGCAGTACTTC. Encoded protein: CASSADRGSYEQYF.

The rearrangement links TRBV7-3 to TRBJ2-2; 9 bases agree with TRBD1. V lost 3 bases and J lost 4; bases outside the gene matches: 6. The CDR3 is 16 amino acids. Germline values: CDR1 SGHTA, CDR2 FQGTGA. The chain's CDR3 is CASSFDRGASTGELFF. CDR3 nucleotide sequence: TGTGCCAGCAGCTTCGACAGGGGGGCGAGCACCGGGGAGCTGTTTTTT. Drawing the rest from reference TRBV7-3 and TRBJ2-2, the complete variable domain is GAGVSQTPSNKVTEKGKYVELRCDPISGHTALYWYRQSLGQGPEFLIYFQGTGAADDSGLPNDRFFAVRPEGSVSTLKIQRTERGDSAVYLCASSFDRGASTGELFFGEGSRLTVL.

This chain's CDR3 is CASSLTSGGVETQYF. The DNA for the CDR3 is TGCGCCAGCAGCCTTACTAGCGGGGGGGTTGAGACCCAGTACTTC. The chain is built from TRBV4-1 and TRBJ2-5; 13 bases line up with TRBD2. This CDR3 has 15 residues. In germline, CDR1 is MGHRA, CDR2 YSYEKL. V lost 4 bases and J lost 5; bases outside the gene matches: 4.

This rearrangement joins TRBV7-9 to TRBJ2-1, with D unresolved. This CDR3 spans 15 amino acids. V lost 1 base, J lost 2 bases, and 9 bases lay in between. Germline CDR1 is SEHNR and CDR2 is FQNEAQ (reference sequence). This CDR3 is CASSLDRVAYNEQFF. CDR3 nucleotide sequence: TGTGCCAGCAGCTTAGATCGGGTAGCCTACAATGAGCAGTTCTTC.

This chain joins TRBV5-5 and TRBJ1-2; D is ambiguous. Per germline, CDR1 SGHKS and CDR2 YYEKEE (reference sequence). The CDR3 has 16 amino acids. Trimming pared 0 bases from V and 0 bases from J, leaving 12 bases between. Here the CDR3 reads CASSLDSPEPNYGYTF. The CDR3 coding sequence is TGTGCCAGCAGCTTGGACAGCCCCGAGCCTAACTATGGCTACACCTTC. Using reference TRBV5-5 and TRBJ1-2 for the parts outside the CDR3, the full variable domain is DAGVTQSPTHLIKTRGQQVTLRCSPISGHKSVSWYQQVLGQGPQFIFQYYEKEERGRGNFPDRFSARQFPNYSSELNVNALLLGDSALYLCASSLDSPEPNYGYTFGSGTRLTVV.

CDR3 sequence: CASSRGLGGPATNEKLFF. Written as DNA, the CDR3 is TGTGCCAGCTCACGAGGGCTGGGAGGCCCGGCAACTAATGAAAAACTGTTTTTT. This sequence joins TRBV18 and TRBJ1-4; D gene uncertain. From germline, CDR1 is KGHSH and CDR2 LQKENI. The CDR3 totals 18 residues. The V gene lost 4 bases and the J gene lost 0 bases, with 18 bases spanning the gap. Variable domain in full (rest from reference TRBV18 and TRBJ1-4): NAGVMQNPRHLVRRRGQEARLRCSPMKGHSHVYWYRQLPEEGLKFMVYLQKENIIDESGMPKERFSAEFPKEGPSILRIQQVVRGDSAAYFCASSRGLGGPATNEKLFFGSGTQLSVL.

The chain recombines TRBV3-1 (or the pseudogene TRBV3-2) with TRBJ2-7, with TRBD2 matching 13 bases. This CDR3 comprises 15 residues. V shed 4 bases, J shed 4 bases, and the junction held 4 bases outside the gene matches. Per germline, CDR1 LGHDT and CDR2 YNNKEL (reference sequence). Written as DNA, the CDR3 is TGTGCCAGCAGCCCCTGGACTAGCGGGGGTTACGAGCAGTACTTC. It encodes CASSPWTSGGYEQYF.

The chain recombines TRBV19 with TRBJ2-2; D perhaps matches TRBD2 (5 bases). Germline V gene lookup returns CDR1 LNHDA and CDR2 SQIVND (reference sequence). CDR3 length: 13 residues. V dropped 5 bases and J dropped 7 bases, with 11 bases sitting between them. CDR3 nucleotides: TGTGCCAGTAGTGCTAAACTAGGCGGGGAGCTGTTTTTT. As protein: CASSAKLGGELFF. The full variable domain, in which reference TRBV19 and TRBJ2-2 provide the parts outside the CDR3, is DGGITQSPKYLFRKEGQNVTLSCEQNLNHDAMYWYRQDPGQGLRLIYYSQIVNDFQKGDIAEGYSVSREKKESFPLTVTSAQKNPTAFYLCASSAKLGGELFFGEGSRLTVL.

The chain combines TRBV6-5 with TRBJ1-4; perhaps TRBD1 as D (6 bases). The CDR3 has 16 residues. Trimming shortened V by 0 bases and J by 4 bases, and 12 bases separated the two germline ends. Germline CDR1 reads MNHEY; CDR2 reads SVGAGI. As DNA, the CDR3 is TGTGCCAGCAGTTACTCGGCCCGGACAGATAATGAAAAACTGTTTTTT. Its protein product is CASSYSARTDNEKLFF.

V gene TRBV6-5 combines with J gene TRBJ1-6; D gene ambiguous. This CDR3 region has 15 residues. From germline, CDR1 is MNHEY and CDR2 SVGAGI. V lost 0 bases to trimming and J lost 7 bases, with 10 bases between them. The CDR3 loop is CASSYSRAGNSPLHF. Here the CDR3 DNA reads TGTGCCAGCAGTTACTCGAGGGCAGGCAATTCACCCCTCCACTTT.

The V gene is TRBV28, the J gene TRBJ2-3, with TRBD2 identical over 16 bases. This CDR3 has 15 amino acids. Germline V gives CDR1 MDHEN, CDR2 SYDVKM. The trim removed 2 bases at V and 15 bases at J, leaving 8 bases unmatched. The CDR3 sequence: CASSLGTSGGALNYF. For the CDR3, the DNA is TGTGCCAGCAGTTTAGGGACTAGCGGGGGGGCTCTCAATTATTTT.

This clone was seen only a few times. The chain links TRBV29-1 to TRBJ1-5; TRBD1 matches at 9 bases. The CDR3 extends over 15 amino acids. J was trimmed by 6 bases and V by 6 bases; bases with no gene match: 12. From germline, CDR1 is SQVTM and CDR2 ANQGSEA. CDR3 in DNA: TGCAGCGTCACAACCGGGACAGGGTCTGGTCAGCCCCAGCATTTT. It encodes CSVTTGTGSGQPQHF.

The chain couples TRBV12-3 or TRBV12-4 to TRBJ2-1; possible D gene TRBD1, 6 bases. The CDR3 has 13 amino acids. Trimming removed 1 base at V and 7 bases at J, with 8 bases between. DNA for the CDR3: TGTGCCAGCAGTTTAGGGACAGTTAATGAGCAGTTCTTC. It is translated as CASSLGTVNEQFF.

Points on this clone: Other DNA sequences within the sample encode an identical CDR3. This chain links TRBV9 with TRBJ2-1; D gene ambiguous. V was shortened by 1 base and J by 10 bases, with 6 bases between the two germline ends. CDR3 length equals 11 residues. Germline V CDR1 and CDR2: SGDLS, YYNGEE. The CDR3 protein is CASSVPGEQFF. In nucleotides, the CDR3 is TGTGCCAGCAGCGTACCCGGGGAGCAGTTCTTC.

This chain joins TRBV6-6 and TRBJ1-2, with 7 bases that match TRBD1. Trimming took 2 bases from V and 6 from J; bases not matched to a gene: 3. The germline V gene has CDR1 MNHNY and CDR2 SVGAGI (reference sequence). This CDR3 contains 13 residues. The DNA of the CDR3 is TGTGCCAGCAGTTACCGAACAGGGGATGGCTACACCTTC. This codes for CASSYRTGDGYTF.

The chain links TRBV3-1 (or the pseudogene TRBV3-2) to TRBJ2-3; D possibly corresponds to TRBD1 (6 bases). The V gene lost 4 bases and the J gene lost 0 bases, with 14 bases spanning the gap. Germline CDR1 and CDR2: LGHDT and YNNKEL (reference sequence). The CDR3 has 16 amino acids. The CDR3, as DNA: TGTGCCAGCAGCCCCCGTCTAGGGACAAGCACAGATACGCAGTATTTT. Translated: CASSPRLGTSTDTQYF.

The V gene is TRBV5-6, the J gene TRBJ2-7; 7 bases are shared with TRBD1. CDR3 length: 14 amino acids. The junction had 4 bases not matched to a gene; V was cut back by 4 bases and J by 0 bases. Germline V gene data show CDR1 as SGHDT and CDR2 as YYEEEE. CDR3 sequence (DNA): TGTGCCAGCAGCCCCGGGACAGTCTCCTACGAGCAGTACTTC. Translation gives CASSPGTVSYEQYF.

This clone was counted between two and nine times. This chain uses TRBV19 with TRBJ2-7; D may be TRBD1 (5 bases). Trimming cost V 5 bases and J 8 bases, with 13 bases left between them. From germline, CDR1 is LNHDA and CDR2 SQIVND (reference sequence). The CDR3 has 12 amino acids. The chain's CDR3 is CASSVGTGKQYF. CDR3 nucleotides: TGTGCCAGTAGTGTCGGAACAGGAAAGCAGTACTTC.

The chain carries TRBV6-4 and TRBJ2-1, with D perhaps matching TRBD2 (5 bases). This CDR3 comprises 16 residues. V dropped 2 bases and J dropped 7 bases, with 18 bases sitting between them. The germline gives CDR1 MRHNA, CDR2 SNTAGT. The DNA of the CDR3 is TGTGCCAGCAGTGACGGCCCCTACCGGGGTGGGAATGAGCAGTTCTTC. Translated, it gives CASSDGPYRGGNEQFF.

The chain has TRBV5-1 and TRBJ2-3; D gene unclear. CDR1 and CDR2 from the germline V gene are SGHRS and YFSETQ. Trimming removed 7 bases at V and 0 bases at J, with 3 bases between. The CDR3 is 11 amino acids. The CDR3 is CASHSTDTQYF. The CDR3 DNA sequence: TGCGCCAGCCATAGCACAGATACGCAGTATTTT. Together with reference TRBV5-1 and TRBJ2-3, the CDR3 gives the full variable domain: KAGVTQTPRYLIKTRGQQVTLSCSPISGHRSVSWYQQTPGQGLQFLFEYFSETQRNKGNFPGRFSGRQFSNSRSEMNVSTLELGDSALYLCASHSTDTQYFGPGTRLTVL.

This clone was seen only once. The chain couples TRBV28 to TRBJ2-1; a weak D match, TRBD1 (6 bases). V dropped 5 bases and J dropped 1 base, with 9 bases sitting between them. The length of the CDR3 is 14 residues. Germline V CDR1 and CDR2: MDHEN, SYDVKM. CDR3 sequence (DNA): TGTGCCAGCAGTAGTGGACAGTCCTACAATGAGCAGTTCTTC. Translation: CASSSGQSYNEQFF.

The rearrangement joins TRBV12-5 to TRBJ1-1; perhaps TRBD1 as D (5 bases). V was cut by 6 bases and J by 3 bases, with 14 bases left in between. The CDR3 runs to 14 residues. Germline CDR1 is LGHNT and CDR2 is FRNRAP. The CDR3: CASGELQGYTEAFF. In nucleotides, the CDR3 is TGTGCTAGTGGGGAACTTCAGGGATACACTGAAGCTTTCTTT.

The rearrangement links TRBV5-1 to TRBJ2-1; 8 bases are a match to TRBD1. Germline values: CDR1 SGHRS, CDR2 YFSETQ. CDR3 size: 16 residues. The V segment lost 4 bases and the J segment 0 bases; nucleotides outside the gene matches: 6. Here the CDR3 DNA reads TGCGCCAGCAGCCAGGGACAGGCGAGCTCCTACAATGAGCAGTTCTTC. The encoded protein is CASSQGQASSYNEQFF.

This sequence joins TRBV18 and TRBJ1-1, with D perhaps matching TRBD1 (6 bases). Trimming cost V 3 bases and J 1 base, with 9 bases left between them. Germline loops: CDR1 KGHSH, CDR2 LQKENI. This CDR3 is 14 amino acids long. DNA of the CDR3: TGTGCCAGCTCACCGGGGGCGCCGAACACTGAAGCTTTCTTT. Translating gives CASSPGAPNTEAFF. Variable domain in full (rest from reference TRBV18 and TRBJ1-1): NAGVMQNPRHLVRRRGQEARLRCSPMKGHSHVYWYRQLPEEGLKFMVYLQKENIIDESGMPKERFSAEFPKEGPSILRIQQVVRGDSAAYFCASSPGAPNTEAFFGQGTRLTVV.

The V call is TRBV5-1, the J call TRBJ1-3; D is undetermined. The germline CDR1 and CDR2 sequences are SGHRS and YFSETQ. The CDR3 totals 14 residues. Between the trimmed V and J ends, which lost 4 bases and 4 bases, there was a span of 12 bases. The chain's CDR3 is CASSQTELGNTIYF. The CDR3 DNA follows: TGCGCCAGCAGCCAAACAGAACTCGGAAACACCATATATTTT.